This is a list of T cell receptor beta chains from one sample in a study of control samples from healthy donors and cancer patients. Profiled with immunoSEQ multiplex PCR; TCRdb holds only in-frame clones, not every one. The profile shows 150,000 or so clones, around 94% of them singletons. Specimen: PBMCs. These receptors all stem from a man in his 60s with colorectal cancer. The CDR3 runs from the conserved cysteine through the conserved F or W. Fields, in order: D gene, V gene, clone size, J gene, CDR3 DNA, CDR3 protein. A D gene is named only where the DNA matches it firmly. Expanded clones get a size class; other rows say once, few or many, or leave the size out.

TRBD2	TRBV14	-	TRBJ2-7	TGTGCCAGCAGCCATGGAGGAGCGGGGGGGCAGGCCTACGAGCAGTACTTC	CASSHGGAGGQAYEQYF
-	TRBV18	-	TRBJ1-5	TGTGCCAGCTCACCAGGAAGGGCGTTCAGCAATCAGCCCCAGCATTTT	CASSPGRAFSNQPQHF
-	TRBV9	-	TRBJ1-6	TGTGCCAGCAGCGAACGAGGGGGCTCCTATAATTCACCCCTCCACTTT	CASSERGGSYNSPLHF
-	TRBV10-3	-	TRBJ1-1	TGTGCCATCAGTGAGCCGCCGGGACGGTCGAACACTGAAGCTTTCTTT	CAISEPPGRSNTEAFF
TRBD2	TRBV27	-	TRBJ2-2	TGTGCCAGCAGTTTTGGCCCTACCGCCCGCGGGGGCGGGGAGCTGTTTTTT	CASSFGPTARGGGELFF
-	TRBV4-2	-	TRBJ2-3	TGTGCCAGCAGCCAAGATTGGGGACTCAACGCTGGCACAGATACGCAGTATTTT	CASSQDWGLNAGTDTQYF
-	TRBV5-5	-	TRBJ1-3	TGTGCCAGCAGTGAAGGACATTCTGGAAACACCATATATTTT	CASSEGHSGNTIYF
-	TRBV27	-	TRBJ2-7	TGTGCCAGCAGTCCCGCCGAGGCAGTTACCTACGAGCAGTACTTC	CASSPAEAVTYEQYF
TRBD1	TRBV30	-	TRBJ1-3	TGTGCCTGGAGTCCGGGACAGGAAGGAAACACCATATATTTT	CAWSPGQEGNTIYF
-	TRBV6-5	-	TRBJ2-3	TGTGCCAGCAGTTACTCTGGTCCGGTGGATACGCAGTATTTT	CASSYSGPVDTQYF
-	TRBV5-1	-	TRBJ2-5	TGCGCCAGCAGCTTGGACCACACCGATGAGACCCAGTACTTC	CASSLDHTDETQYF
TRBD2	TRBV4-1	-	TRBJ2-1	TGCGCCAGCAGCCAACTAGCGGGGCCGGTCGATGAGCAGTTCTTC	CASSQLAGPVDEQFF
-	TRBV7-2	-	TRBJ2-2	TGTGCCAGCAGCTTTAACGGGATCACCGGGGAGCTGTTTTTT	CASSFNGITGELFF
-	TRBV25-1	once	TRBJ1-6	TGTGCCAGCAAAGTGTCAGGGATGTATTCACCCCTCCACTTT	CASKVSGMYSPLHF
TRBD2	TRBV6-6	-	TRBJ2-3	TGTGCCAGCAGGTGGGCAGCAGCGGGGGGGCAAGATACGCAGTATTTT	CASRWAAAGGQDTQYF
-	TRBV7-9	-	TRBJ1-2	TGTGCCAGCAGCTTAGTCGCCGGGGCGGAAGGCTACACCTTC	CASSLVAGAEGYTF
-	TRBV11-1	-	TRBJ1-1	TGTGCCAGCAGCTCGTTGACGGGGAACACTGAAGCTTTCTTT	CASSSLTGNTEAFF
TRBD1	TRBV6-5	-	TRBJ1-2	TGTGCCAGCGCGGAGGGGGCAAACTATGGCTACACCTTC	CASAEGANYGYTF
TRBD1	TRBV30	-	TRBJ2-7	TGTGCCTGGAGCGTGACAGGGGGGGTCTACGAGCAGTACTTC	CAWSVTGGVYEQYF
TRBD1	TRBV9	-	TRBJ2-1	TGTGCCAGCAGCGTATCCCCGACAGGGGCCAGCGAGCAGTTCTTC	CASSVSPTGASEQFF
-	TRBV19	-	TRBJ2-5	TGTGCCAGTAGTATAGATCCCGGGGTGGAGACCCAGTACTTC	CASSIDPGVETQYF
TRBD1	TRBV19	once	TRBJ1-5	TGTGCCAGTAGTCCCTCCCCCGGACAGGTGGGCAATCAGCCCCAGCATTTT	CASSPSPGQVGNQPQHF
-	TRBV2	few	TRBJ1-5	TGTGCCAGCGCGAGAAATAGCAATCAGCCCCAGCATTTT	CASARNSNQPQHF
-	TRBV20-1	once	TRBJ2-4	TGCAGTGCTAGTAAGACAGAAAAAAACATTCAGTACTTC	CSASKTEKNIQYF
TRBD1	TRBV30	-	TRBJ2-4	TGTGCCTGGAGTGCCGGGACAGCAAACATTCAGTACTTC	CAWSAGTANIQYF
-	TRBV11-2	-	TRBJ2-5	TGTGCCAGCAGCTTACGCGAAGGGATCTGGGAGACCCAGTACTTC	CASSLREGIWETQYF
TRBD1	TRBV27	-	TRBJ1-5	TGTGCCAGCAGACCTACAGGGGGCCGAGGGCAGCCCCAGCATTTT	CASRPTGGRGQPQHF
TRBD2	TRBV27	-	TRBJ2-2	TGTGCCAGCAGTTTAATGGCGGGGGGGTCCGGGGAGCTGTTTTTT	CASSLMAGGSGELFF
TRBD1	TRBV3-1/TRBV3-2	-	TRBJ2-3	TGTGCCAGCAGCCAAGCCAGGGACAGGGTCACAGATACGCAGTATTTT	CASSQARDRVTDTQYF
-	TRBV9	-	TRBJ1-6	TGTGCCAGCAGCGTAGCTCAGGCAGACAATTCACCCCTCCACTTT	CASSVAQADNSPLHF
-	TRBV3-1/TRBV3-2	-	TRBJ1-2	TGTGCCAGCAGCCAAGAAACAGCTAACTATGGCTACACCTTC	CASSQETANYGYTF
TRBD1	TRBV19	-	TRBJ2-3	TGTGCCAGTAGTCTCGGACAGGGGGGCGATACGCAGTATTTT	CASSLGQGGDTQYF
-	TRBV3-1/TRBV3-2	once	TRBJ1-3	TGTGCCAGCTCCATGGGAAACACCATATATTTT	CASSMGNTIYF
-	TRBV3-1/TRBV3-2	-	TRBJ1-2	TGTGCCAGCAGCCCGGTGGAGGACTATGGCTACACCTTC	CASSPVEDYGYTF
-	TRBV5-1	-	TRBJ2-5	TGCGCCAGCAGGGGGGGGCCTCAAGAGACCCAGTACTTC	CASRGGPQETQYF
TRBD1	TRBV6-5	-	TRBJ1-3	TGTGCCAGCATCGCCGGGACAGGGTCGGGAAACACCATATATTTT	CASIAGTGSGNTIYF
-	TRBV7-9	-	TRBJ1-1	TGTGCCAGCAGCCCCAAGGACGTCGGAGCTTTCTTT	CASSPKDVGAFF
TRBD1	TRBV4-1	-	TRBJ1-1	TGCGCCAGCAGCCAAGATAGTTACAGGGGGATGAACACTGAAGCTTTCTTT	CASSQDSYRGMNTEAFF
TRBD1	TRBV6-1	-	TRBJ2-6	TGTGCCAGCAGGGAATCAACGGGACAGGGGACCGGGGCCAACGTCCTGACTTTC	CASRESTGQGTGANVLTF
-	TRBV7-2	-	TRBJ1-5	TGTGCCAGCAGCTTTTCCGCAACAGGAGATCAGCCCCAGCATTTT	CASSFSATGDQPQHF
TRBD1	TRBV25-1	-	TRBJ1-2	TGTGCCAGCAGTGGACAGGGGAGGCACTATGGCTACACCTTC	CASSGQGRHYGYTF
-	TRBV11-3	-	TRBJ1-5	TGTGCCAGCAGCTTATCGGCGGGGGGTGCCAATCAGCCCCAGCATTTT	CASSLSAGGANQPQHF
-	TRBV6-2/TRBV6-3	-	TRBJ2-7	TGTGCCAGCAGTTACCTGGCAGGGCGGGACGAGCAGTACTTC	CASSYLAGRDEQYF
TRBD1	TRBV3-1/TRBV3-2	-	TRBJ1-2	TGTGCCAGCAGCCTCCTAGACAGGGCAGACTACACCTTC	CASSLLDRADYTF
-	TRBV6-5	-	TRBJ1-4	TGTGCCAGCAGTTACTTGGACAGCCGACCTGAAAAACTGTTTTTT	CASSYLDSRPEKLFF
-	TRBV19	-	TRBJ1-4	TGTGCCAGTAAGGTGGGCACTAATGAAAAACTGTTTTTT	CASKVGTNEKLFF
-	TRBV19	-	TRBJ2-3	TGTGCCAGTAGTATGACTCCCACAGATACGCAGTATTTT	CASSMTPTDTQYF
-	TRBV3-1/TRBV3-2	-	TRBJ2-3	TGTGCCAGCAGCCAAATCGGGGCTTACACAGATACGCAGTATTTT	CASSQIGAYTDTQYF
TRBD1	TRBV6-5	-	TRBJ2-3	TGTGCCAGCAGTCGTGGACAGGGAACAGATACGCAGTATTTT	CASSRGQGTDTQYF
-	TRBV27	-	TRBJ2-2	TGTGCCAGCAGTTTAAAACCCGGGGAGCTGTTTTTT	CASSLKPGELFF
-	TRBV6-1	once	TRBJ2-4	TGTGCCAGCAGTGAAGTACTACGTCTCGTTCAGTACTTC	CASSEVLRLVQYF
-	TRBV10-3	-	TRBJ1-1	TGTGCCATCAGTGCTCCCGGATCAGGGCCGGGGCCCACTGAAGCTTTCTTT	CAISAPGSGPGPTEAFF